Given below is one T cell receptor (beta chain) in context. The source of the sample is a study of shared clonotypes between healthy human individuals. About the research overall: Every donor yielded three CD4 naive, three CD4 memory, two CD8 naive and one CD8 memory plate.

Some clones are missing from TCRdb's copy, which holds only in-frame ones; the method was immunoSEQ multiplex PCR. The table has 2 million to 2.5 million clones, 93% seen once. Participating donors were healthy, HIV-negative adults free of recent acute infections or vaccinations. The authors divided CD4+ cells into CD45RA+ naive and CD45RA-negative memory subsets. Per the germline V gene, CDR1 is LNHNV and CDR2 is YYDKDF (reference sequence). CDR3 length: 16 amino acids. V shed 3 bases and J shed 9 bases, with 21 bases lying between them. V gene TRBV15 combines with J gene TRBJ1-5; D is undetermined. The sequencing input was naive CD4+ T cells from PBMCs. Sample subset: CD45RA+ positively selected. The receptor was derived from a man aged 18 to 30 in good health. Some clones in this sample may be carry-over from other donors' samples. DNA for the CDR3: TGTGCCACCAGCAGGAGTCCGGGCAGGCCCCAATCGCCCCAGCATTTT. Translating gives CATSRSPGRPQSPQHF. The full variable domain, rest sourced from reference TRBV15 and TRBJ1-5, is DAMVIQNPRYQVTQFGKPVTLSCSQTLNHNVMYWYQQKSSQAPKLLFHYYDKDFNNEADTPDNFQSRRPNTSFCFLDIRSPGLGDTAMYLCATSRSPGRPQSPQHFGDGTRLSIL.